This section outlines one T cell receptor beta chain sequence together with its context. CDR3 size: 14 residues. CDR1 and CDR2 from the germline V gene are SGHAT and FQNNGV. V lost 3 bases, J lost 5 bases, and 5 bases stayed unmatched. The data stem from a study of T cell responses to AZD1222 COVID-19 vaccine. Data came from immunoSEQ multiplex PCR; TCRdb stores just in-frame clones and leaves some out. The listing records about 140,000 clones. The J gene is TRBJ2-3, the V gene TRBV11-2; TRBD2 matches 7 bases. The receptor was derived from an adult in good health. Sequencing was carried out using peripheral blood. The DNA for the CDR3 is TGTGCCAGCAGCTTCAATGGGGGGGGAGATACGCAGTATTTT. Its protein is CASSFNGGGDTQYF.